The entry that follows covers one T cell receptor beta chain sequence. The antigen it recognizes is unknown. The junction and the germline gene differ at one end; a read error may be behind it. The sample originates from a study of cytomegalovirus exposure and HLA in healthy donors (dated by TCRdb to 2016 to 2017). With regard to the full study: An earlier analysis of some 600 of the donors reported 250 to 350 Gb of sequence data and around 120 million unique TCR beta sequences obtained from 180 million or so T cells. Approximately 310 gigabases of sequencing data and about 92 million unique TCR sequences made up an early release that covered fewer than 650 HLA-typed donors. Among the approximately 430 genotyped donors, 75% to 90% belonged to the genetic ancestry cluster associated with self-reported Caucasian donors. The study was designed to test whether signatures of past pathogen exposure could be identified by cataloging public T cell receptors. The study profiled the T cell repertoires of hundreds of subjects by immunosequencing and related them to cytomegalovirus serostatus. A separate validation cohort of 100 to 150 different subjects was used in addition to the roughly 700-subject first cohort. To predict cytomegalovirus infection status, the study brought together high-throughput TCR immunosequencing, statistical association of individual TCRs with disease status, and machine learning. In a later analysis, previously published TCR beta repertoires from roughly 710 donors were re-analyzed and high-resolution HLA genotyping was added so that TCR occurrence patterns could be studied. Rather than using new phenotypic data, the later analysis identified candidate immune exposures from TCR beta sequences and from how often those sequences occurred across donors. To decide whether each TCR beta V gene segment behaved as functional or pseudogenic, an earlier analysis of over 500 of the donors relied on high-throughput TCR beta sequencing. Donor age, sex, ethnicity and CMV serostatus were compiled together with the repertoire data. A later genetic analysis used genome-wide SNP genotypes for about 60% of the roughly 700 donors, treating that subset as a discovery cohort. Every discovery cohort repertoire had been produced on one sequencing platform. HLA typing covered class I and class II loci at four-digit resolution. Typing coverage varied by locus: roughly 620-640 donors for A, B, C, DRB1 and DQB1; approximately 520 for DQA1; approximately 570 for DPA1; roughly 450 for DPB1. Because of strong linkage in the cohort, five DR-DQ haplotypes were treated as single units for association and clustering. Among 300 to 450 genotyped donors of the cohort, an average of approximately 240,000 unique TCR beta nucleotide sequences were sequenced per donor, around 20% of them non-productive. Here is what the overall study found, with its caveats: Cytomegalovirus status was reported to be diagnosed by the classifier with high specificity and sensitivity in both the original and validation cohorts. In a later analysis, TCR association rates were found to vary across HLA loci, with the most associated TCRs seen for DRB1 alleles and the fewest for HLA-C alleles. In a later genetic analysis, a missense DCLRE1C variant was associated with V-gene and J-gene trimming of TCR beta chains, and the association was replicated in an independent cohort. At a false discovery rate of 0.05, a later analysis linked roughly 17,000 TCR beta sequences to specific HLA alleles. Strong co-occurrence of HLA alleles, especially DR and DQ, made assigning TCR associations to individual alleles difficult. The study listed 170 or so TCR beta chains as associated with cytomegalovirus. In an earlier analysis of 450 to 750 of the donors, most TCR beta V segments appeared in productive rearrangements about 87% or about 30% of the time, broadly matching IMGT annotations. The authors suggested that the approach could potentially be generalized to other disease states and immunological phenotypes. A later analysis found that HLA-associated TCR beta chains were more clonally expanded and had lower generation probabilities than equally common non-associated chains. A further reported finding was that TCR beta sequences accurately predicted the HLA-A and HLA-B alleles for most subjects in the first cohort. A group of highly shared sequence variants was considered likely to be a technical artifact of the sequencing pipeline. Presence/absence analyses assumed roughly uniform sequencing depth across donors, an assumption that may not hold. Only TCR beta chains were sequenced in this cohort, and the absence of alpha or paired-chain data limited detectable features. Because HLA typing was unavailable for some donors at each locus, only the typed subset was used in association tests. CMV serostatus was the only immune exposure information available for the cohort. According to a later analysis, parvovirus B19, influenza, CMV and Epstein-Barr virus appeared linked to several top co-occurrence clusters. A later genetic analysis reported fewer N-insertions in productive TCRs among donors in an Asian-associated ancestry cluster than the 666-donor mean. A later analysis found that most CMV-associated TCR beta chains appeared HLA-restricted, with HLA associations seemingly driven largely by CMV exposure. The earlier analysis of almost 600 of the donors excluded approximately 17 rarely observed V segments, including chromosome 9 orphons, because counts were too low. In vitro tests confirmed that three of the cytomegalovirus-associated TCR beta chains recognize cytomegalovirus antigens. Because the 87-base-pair reads could not distinguish some IMGT-functional V segments, including TRBV6-2 and TRBV6-3, those segments were excluded. Linkage disequilibrium might explain the correlated functional status among segregating V segments, but an unknown experimental factor could not be excluded. Most TCR sequences were seen in very few donors, while some public TCRs were found in many individuals.

The germline V gene sets CDR1 to MGHRA and CDR2 to YSYEKL. The CDR3 spans 15 residues, from the cysteine through the phenylalanine. Only the CDR3 region is kept as DNA, spanning 45 bases read in frame from base 1. Library preparation was by the immunoSEQ multiplex PCR assay. A mixture of 60 forward primers for TCR Vbeta segments and 13 reverse primers for TCR Jbeta segments was used in the multiplex PCR. The CDR3 region of rearranged TCR beta genes was amplified from genomic DNA with a multiplex PCR assay. The amplified TCR beta libraries were sequenced on the Illumina HiSeq System as 87-base-pair reads. As for the authors' bioinformatics: Across the 670 or so repertoires, a later analysis counted around 80 million unique TCR beta chains, some 11 million of which were shared by at least two donors. Raw reads were error-corrected and collapsed into unique sequences by a nearest-neighbor algorithm in which closely related sequences were merged to remove PCR and sequencing errors. Alignment of CDR3 sequences to IMGT reference sequences was used to assign V, D and J gene segments. For a sequence to be retained, at least a six-nucleotide match to both a V gene segment and a J gene segment was required. A rearrangement counted as productive if the CDR3 had no stop codons and remained in frame with V and J, and every other rearrangement counted as non-productive. CDR3 was defined by IMGT convention, running from the second conserved V-encoded cysteine to the conserved J-encoded phenylalanine. The earlier analysis of around 640 of the donors excluded sequences that lacked an unambiguous match to a single V gene segment. An earlier analysis of approximately 590 of the donors classified V segments as functional when productive rearrangements were above 56.7% and as segregating when the standard deviation between donors was above 5%. A statistical classification framework was built for diagnosing cytomegalovirus status from the catalog of TCR beta chain sequences. In a later analysis, V and J genes were assigned by comparing TCR nucleotide sequences against IMGT/GENE-DB human TR gene sequences. The TCRdist pipeline was used in a later analysis to assign CDR3 sequences and most-parsimonious VDJ recombination scenarios. In a later analysis, each TCR beta chain was defined by its CDR3 amino acid sequence together with its V-gene family, and reads without a unique V-gene family were excluded. As a way to deal with suspected cross-contamination and a sequencing artifact, a later analysis dropped roughly 620 nucleotide sequences that were highly shared and had low generation probability. A later analysis calculated a clonal expansion index for each public chain from normalized within-repertoire ranks of inferred template counts. A later analysis computed generation probabilities with a VDJ recombination model fitted to out-of-frame rearrangements, and checked the results against IGoR. Hypergeometric tests were used in a later analysis to score TCR-TCR, TCR-HLA and TCR-CMV co-occurrence, with a repertoire-size bias correction applied to the TCR pairs. False discovery rates were estimated in a later analysis by permuting HLA or CMV assignments 20 times. In a later analysis, co-occurring TCRs were grouped using DBSCAN, and TCRdist sequence similarity was added for clustering within HLA-allele-positive subsets. Co-occurrence clustering excluded repertoires with fewer than 30,000 or more than 120,000 public chains, plus five with anomalous nucleotide sharing. TCRdb carries this immuneACCESS record with in-frame sequences only. Its versions omit some clonotypes, under half of them owing to an unresolved V gene in the studies checked, with the rest unexplained. V, J and clone size derive from that table, while D and trimming were established from the DNA sequence. This sample comprises some 130,000 clones, 77% of them detected only once. More than 4% of the sample is taken by the ten largest.

In total, 500 to 700 healthy bone marrow donors made up the cohort. Cohort members were all nominally healthy when sampled, although unrecorded immune exposures were likely present. The donor tested CMV seropositive and was one of the 289 seropositive cohort members. Each donor provided a peripheral blood sample, and peripheral blood mononuclear cells were used for TCR beta sequencing. Genomic DNA extraction from the blood cell samples was performed with the Qiagen DNeasy Blood Extraction Kit. Recombination connected TRBV4-1 to TRBJ2-4; TRBD1 is perhaps the D gene, given 6 matching bases. Sequenced: PBMCs. This TCR derives from a male donor in good health and CMV-seropositive. The CDR3 amino acid sequence is: CASSQTGFGKNSQYF. In nucleotide form, the sequence is TGCGCCAGCAGCCAGACAGGTTTTGGCAAAAACAGTCAGTACTTC.